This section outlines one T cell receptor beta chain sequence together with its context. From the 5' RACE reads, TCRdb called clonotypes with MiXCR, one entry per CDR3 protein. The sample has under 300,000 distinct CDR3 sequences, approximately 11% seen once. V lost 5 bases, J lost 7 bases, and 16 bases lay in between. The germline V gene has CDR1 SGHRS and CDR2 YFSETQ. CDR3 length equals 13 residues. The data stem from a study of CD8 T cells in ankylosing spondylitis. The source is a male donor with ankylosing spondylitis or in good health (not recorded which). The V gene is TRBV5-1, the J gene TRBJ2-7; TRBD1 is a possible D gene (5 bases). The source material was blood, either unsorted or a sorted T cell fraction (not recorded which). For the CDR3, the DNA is TGCGCCAGCAGGGCAGGGATCTCTCAGGAGCAGTACTTC. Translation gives CASRAGISQEQYF.